This TCR beta chain was recovered during a study of shared clonotypes between healthy human individuals. V lost 4 bases to trimming and J lost 3 bases, with 17 bases between them. Germline lookup yields CDR1 SGHRS and CDR2 YFSETQ. The CDR3 runs 15 residues. Only in-frame clones appear in the TCRdb table, and some are missing; sequencing was by immunoSEQ multiplex PCR. Among 2.3 million or so clones listed, approximately 95% were seen once. Sequences were obtained from naive CD4+ T cells from PBMCs. Regarding subset: CD45RA+ positively selected. This sequence originates from a man between 18 and 35 years old in good health. Some clones in this sample may be carry-over from other donors' samples. This chain links TRBV5-1 with TRBJ2-7; weak D call: TRBD2 (7 bases). The CDR3 DNA sequence: TGCGCCAGCAGCCTGGGGGGGCCAGCGGTCTACGAGCAGTACTTC. It translates to CASSLGGPAVYEQYF. Based on the CDR3 plus reference TRBV5-1 and TRBJ2-7, the full variable domain is KAGVTQTPRYLIKTRGQQVTLSCSPISGHRSVSWYQQTPGQGLQFLFEYFSETQRNKGNFPGRFSGRQFSNSRSEMNVSTLELGDSALYLCASSLGGPAVYEQYFGPGTRLTVT.